This T cell receptor (beta chain) was obtained from a study of T cell repertoires in urothelial bladder cancer (dated by TCRdb to between 2017 and 2020). Looking at the study overall: Clinical stages of the approximately 12 resected lesions were three cT0, three cTa, three cT1 and three cT2 or greater. The study compared TCR repertoire clonality in bladder tumors with that in benign bladder inflammation. Roughly 11 patients with bladder lesions undergoing transurethral resection were identified prospectively. Eleven to twelve resected bladder lesions, consisting of urothelial carcinoma (UC+) and benign (UC-) specimens, were examined.

Bladder lesion specimens were collected at transurethral resection and stored at -80C. DNA was extracted from bladder specimens collected at transurethral resection. The immunoSEQ assay was used to sequence the CDR3 region of the TCR beta chain. The authors' pipeline ran thus. T-cell fraction, clonal dominance and maximum TCR clone frequency were calculated for each specimen. Here the immuneACCESS table is served through TCRdb, limited to in-frame sequences with V and J called. Missing clones are a known gap in these copies; in checked studies unresolved V genes cover under half, and the rest lacks a known reason. V and J calls plus clone size are reproduced from that table; the DNA served to infer D and trimming. This sample comprises about 14,000 clones, 60% to 75% of them detected only once. The ten largest clones represent around 9% of the sample. V and J lose 2 bases and 5 bases, and a span of 12 bases separates them. Measured from the cysteine to the phenylalanine, the CDR3 is 13 residues long. CDR3 DNA only is kept here, 39 bases in frame from base 1. The germline V gene (reference sequence) specifies GTSNPN as CDR1 and SVGIG as CDR2.

General findings and caveats noted by the study authors: In carcinoma specimens a single T-cell clone made up as much as 17% of infiltrating lymphocytes, compared with 2% to 2.5% in benign specimens. The median percentage of tumor infiltrating lymphocytes was approximately 2.2% in carcinoma specimens and approximately 11% in benign specimens. Urothelial carcinoma specimens had fewer T cells than benign specimens, with medians of 5,569 and 25,872.

With respect to this clone: The antigen it recognizes is unknown. No much larger clone is present one base from it, and per-base qualities are unavailable.

Sequencing input: tumor-infiltrating cells from bladder cancer. The chain joins TRBV30 to TRBJ2-5; the D gene is unclear. The source is a human donor with urothelial carcinoma. The CDR3 has the sequence CAWSPAIPETQYF. The nucleotides read TGTGCCTGGAGTCCAGCCATTCCGGAGACCCAGTACTTC.